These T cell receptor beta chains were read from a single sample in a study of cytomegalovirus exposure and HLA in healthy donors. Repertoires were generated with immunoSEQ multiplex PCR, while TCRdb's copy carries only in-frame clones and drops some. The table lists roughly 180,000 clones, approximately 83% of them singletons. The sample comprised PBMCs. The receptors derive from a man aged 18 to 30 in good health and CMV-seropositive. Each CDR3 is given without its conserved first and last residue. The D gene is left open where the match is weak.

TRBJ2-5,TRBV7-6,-,ASSLGTGHQETQY
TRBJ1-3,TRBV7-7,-,ASSSDSSRGNTIY
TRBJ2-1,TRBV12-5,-,ASGLRGDEQF
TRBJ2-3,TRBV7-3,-,ASSADSSSTDTQY
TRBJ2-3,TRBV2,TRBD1,APGQGAHTQY
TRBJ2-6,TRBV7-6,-,ASSLTYRGGAGANVLT
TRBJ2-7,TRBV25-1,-,ASSHYPGQEQY
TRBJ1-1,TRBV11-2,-,ASSPSVGAGEAF
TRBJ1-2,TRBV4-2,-,ASSQDRAGNYGYT
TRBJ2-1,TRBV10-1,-,ASSEQGWNEQF
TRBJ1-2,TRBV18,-,ASSQGQNYGYT
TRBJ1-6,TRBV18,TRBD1,ASSPDRGRSPLH
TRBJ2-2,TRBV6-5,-,ASTPEVRYTGELF
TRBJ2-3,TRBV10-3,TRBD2,AIKRGLGTSGGAGDTQY
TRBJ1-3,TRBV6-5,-,ASSPIMSSGNTIY
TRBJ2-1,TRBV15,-,ATSRVAGTYNEQF
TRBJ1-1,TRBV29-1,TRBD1,SAGQGGFTEAF
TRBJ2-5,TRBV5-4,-,ASSLVGTTGTQY
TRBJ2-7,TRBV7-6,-,ASSSTGPYEQY
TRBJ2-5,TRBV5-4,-,ASSLPDQETQY
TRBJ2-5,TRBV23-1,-,ASSQSWESVQETQY
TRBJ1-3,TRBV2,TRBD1,ASSEATLRDRVINTIY
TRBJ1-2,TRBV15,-,ATSRPLLSGRDGYT
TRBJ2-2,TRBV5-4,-,ASTNPNTGELF
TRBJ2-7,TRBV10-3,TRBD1,TISQRETGGYEQY
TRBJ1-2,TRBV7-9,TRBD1,ASSASGGKGYT
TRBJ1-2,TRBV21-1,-,ASSTYVSTEKYGYT
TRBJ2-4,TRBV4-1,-,ASSQGGQVGAKNIQY
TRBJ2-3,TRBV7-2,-,ASSKQSGTDTQY
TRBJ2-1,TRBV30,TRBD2,AWRGLAAYNEQF
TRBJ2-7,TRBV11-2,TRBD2,ASSLTSGAYEQY
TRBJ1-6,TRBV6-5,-,ASSYSNPGHRTLH
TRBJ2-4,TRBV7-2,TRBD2,ASSWTSGGGAKNIQY
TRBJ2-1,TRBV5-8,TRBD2,ASSLGTSGGYNEQF
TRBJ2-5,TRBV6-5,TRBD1,ASSSSQGGRQETQY
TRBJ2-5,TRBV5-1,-,ASSRRGETQY
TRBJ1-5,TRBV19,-,ASSIGPIQPQH
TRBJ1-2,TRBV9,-,ASSDRNGYT